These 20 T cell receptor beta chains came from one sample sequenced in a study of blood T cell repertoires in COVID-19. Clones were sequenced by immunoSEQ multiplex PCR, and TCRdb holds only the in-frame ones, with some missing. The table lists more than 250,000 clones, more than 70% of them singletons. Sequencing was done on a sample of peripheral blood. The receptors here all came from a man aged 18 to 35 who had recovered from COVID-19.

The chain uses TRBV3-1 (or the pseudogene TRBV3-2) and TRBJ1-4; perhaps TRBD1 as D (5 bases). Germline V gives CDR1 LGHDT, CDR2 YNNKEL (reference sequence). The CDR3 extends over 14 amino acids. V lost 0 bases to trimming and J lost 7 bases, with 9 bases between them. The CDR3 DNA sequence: TGTGCCAGCAGCCAAGAAGGGACTTCTGAAAAACTGTTTTTT. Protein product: CASSQEGTSEKLFF.

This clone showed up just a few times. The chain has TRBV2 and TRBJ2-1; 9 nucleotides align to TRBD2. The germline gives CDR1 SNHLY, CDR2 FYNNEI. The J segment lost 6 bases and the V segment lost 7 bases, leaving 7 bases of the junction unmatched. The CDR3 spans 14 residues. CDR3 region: CASISGLATNEQFF. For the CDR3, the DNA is TGTGCCAGCATTTCGGGACTAGCAACCAATGAGCAGTTCTTC. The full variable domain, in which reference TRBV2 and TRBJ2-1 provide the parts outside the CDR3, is EPEVTQTPSHQVTQMGQEVILRCVPISNHLYFYWYRQILGQKVEFLVSFYNNEISEKSEIFDDQFSVERPDGSNFTLKIRSTKLEDSAMYFCASISGLATNEQFFGPGTRLTVL.

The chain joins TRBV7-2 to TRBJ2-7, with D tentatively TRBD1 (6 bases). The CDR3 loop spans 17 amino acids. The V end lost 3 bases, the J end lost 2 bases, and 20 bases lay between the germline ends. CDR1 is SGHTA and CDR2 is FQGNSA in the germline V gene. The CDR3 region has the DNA TGTGCCAGCAGCTTCTTCGTGGGGCAGGGGCCGACCTACGAGCAGTACTTC. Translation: CASSFFVGQGPTYEQYF.

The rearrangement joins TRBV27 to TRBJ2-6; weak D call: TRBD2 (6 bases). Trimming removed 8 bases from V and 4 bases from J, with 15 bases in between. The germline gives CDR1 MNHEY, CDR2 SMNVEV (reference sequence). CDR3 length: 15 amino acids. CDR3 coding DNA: TGTGCCAGCTATGGAGGGTTGGTAGGGGCCAACGTCCTGACTTTC. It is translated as CASYGGLVGANVLTF.

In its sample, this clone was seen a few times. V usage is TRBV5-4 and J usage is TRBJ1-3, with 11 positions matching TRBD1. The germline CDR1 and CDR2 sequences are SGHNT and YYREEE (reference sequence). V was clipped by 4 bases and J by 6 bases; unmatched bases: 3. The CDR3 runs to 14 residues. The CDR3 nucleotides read TGTGCCAGCAGCCGAGGACAGGGGGCAAACACCATATATTTT. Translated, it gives CASSRGQGANTIYF.

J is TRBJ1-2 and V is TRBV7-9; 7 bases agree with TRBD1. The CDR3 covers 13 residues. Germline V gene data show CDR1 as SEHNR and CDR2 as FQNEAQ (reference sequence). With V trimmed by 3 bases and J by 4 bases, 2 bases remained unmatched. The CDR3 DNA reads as TGTGCCAGCAGCTTGGGACAGAGCTATGGCTACACCTTC. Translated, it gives CASSLGQSYGYTF.

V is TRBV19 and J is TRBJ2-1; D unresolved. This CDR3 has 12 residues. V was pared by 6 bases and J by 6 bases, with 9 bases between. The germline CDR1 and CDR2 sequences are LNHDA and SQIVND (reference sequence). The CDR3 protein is CASRSSSNEQFF. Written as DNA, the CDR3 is TGTGCCAGTAGGTCTAGTTCCAATGAGCAGTTCTTC.

DNA for the CDR3: TGTGCCAGCAGTCTCGGGAGGCCCATCTCCTACGAGCAGTACTTC. Amino acid sequence: CASSLGRPISYEQYF. V and J are TRBV6-2 or TRBV6-3 and TRBJ2-7, with TRBD2 matching 7 bases. Germline V lookup: CDR1 MNHEY, CDR2 SVGEGT. J gave up 0 bases and V 5 bases, and 7 bases lay outside the gene matches. The CDR3 is 15 amino acids.

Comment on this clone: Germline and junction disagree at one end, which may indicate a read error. CDR3 residues: CASSLLNSGSSEQYF. Written as DNA, the CDR3 is TGTGCCAGCAGCCTGCTTAATAGCGGCTCCTCCGAGCAGTACTTC. The rearrangement uses TRBV14 and TRBJ2-7; D is perhaps TRBD2 (6 bases). CDR1 SGHDN and CDR2 FVKESK come from the germline V gene. The CDR3 is made up of 15 amino acids. Using reference TRBV14 and TRBJ2-7 for the parts outside the CDR3, the full variable domain is EAGVTQFPSHSVIEKGQTVTLRCDPISGHDNLYWYRRVMGKEIKFLLHFVKESKQDESGMPNNRFLAERTGGTYSTLKVQPAELEDSGVYFCASSLLNSGSSEQYFGPGTRLTVT.

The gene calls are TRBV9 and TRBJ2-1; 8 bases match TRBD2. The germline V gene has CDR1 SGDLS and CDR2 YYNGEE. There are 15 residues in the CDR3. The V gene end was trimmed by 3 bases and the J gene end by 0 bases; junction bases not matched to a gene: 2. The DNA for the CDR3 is TGTGCCAGCAGCGAGGGACTAGACTCCTACAATGAGCAGTTCTTC. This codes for CASSEGLDSYNEQFF.

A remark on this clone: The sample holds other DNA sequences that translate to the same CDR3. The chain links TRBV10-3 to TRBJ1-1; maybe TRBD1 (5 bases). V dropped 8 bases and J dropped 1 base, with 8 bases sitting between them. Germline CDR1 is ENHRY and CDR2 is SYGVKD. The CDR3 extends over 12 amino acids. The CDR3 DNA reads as TGTGCCATCTCGACAGCGAACACTGAAGCTTTCTTT. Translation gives CAISTANTEAFF.

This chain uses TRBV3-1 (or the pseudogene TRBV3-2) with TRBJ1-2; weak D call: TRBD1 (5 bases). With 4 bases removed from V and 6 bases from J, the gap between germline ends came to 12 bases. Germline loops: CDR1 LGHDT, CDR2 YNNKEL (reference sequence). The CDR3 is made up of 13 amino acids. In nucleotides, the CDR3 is TGTGCCAGCAGCCCTGGGCAGGGCGATGGCTACACCTTC. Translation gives CASSPGQGDGYTF.

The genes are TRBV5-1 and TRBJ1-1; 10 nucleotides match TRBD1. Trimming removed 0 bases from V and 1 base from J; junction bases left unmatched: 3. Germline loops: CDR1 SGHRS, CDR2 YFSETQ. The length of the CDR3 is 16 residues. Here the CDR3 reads CASSLGQGAANTEAFF. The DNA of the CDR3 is TGCGCCAGCAGCTTGGGACAGGGGGCGGCGAACACTGAAGCTTTCTTT.

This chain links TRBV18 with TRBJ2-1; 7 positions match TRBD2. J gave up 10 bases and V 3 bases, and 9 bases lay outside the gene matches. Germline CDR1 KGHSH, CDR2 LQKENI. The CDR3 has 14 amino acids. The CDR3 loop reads CASSPSSGGPEQFF. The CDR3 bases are TGTGCCAGCTCACCTTCTAGCGGCGGCCCAGAGCAGTTCTTC. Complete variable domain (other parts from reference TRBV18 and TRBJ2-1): NAGVMQNPRHLVRRRGQEARLRCSPMKGHSHVYWYRQLPEEGLKFMVYLQKENIIDESGMPKERFSAEFPKEGPSILRIQQVVRGDSAAYFCASSPSSGGPEQFFGPGTRLTVL.

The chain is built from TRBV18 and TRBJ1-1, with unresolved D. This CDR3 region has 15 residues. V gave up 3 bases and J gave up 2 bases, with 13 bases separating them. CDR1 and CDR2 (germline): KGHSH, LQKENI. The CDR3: CASSPSTPGNTEAFF. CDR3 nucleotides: TGTGCCAGCTCACCTTCGACACCTGGAAACACTGAAGCTTTCTTT. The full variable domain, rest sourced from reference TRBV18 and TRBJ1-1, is NAGVMQNPRHLVRRRGQEARLRCSPMKGHSHVYWYRQLPEEGLKFMVYLQKENIIDESGMPKERFSAEFPKEGPSILRIQQVVRGDSAAYFCASSPSTPGNTEAFFGQGTRLTVV.

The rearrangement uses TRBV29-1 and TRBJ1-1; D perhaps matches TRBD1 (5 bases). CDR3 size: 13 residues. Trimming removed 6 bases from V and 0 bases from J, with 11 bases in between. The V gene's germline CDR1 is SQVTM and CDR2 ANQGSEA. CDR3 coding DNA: TGCAGCGTAGAGGACACCGTGAACACTGAAGCTTTCTTT. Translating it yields CSVEDTVNTEAFF. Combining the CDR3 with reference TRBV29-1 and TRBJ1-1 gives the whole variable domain SAVISQKPSRDICQRGTSLTIQCQVDSQVTMMFWYRQQPGQSLTLIATANQGSEATYESGFVIDKFPISRPNLTFSTLTVSNMSPEDSSIYLCSVEDTVNTEAFFGQGTRLTVV.

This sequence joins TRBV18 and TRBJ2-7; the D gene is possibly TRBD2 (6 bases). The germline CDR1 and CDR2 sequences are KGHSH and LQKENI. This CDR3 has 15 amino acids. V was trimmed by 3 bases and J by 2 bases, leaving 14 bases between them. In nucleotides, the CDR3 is TGTGCCAGCTCACCCCCCGGGGGAGGCACCTACGAGCAGTACTTC. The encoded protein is CASSPPGGGTYEQYF.

CDR3: CASSERRQGASTDTQYF. CDR3 DNA sequence: TGCGCCAGCAGCGAGAGGAGACAGGGGGCTAGTACAGATACGCAGTATTTT. V usage is TRBV5-1 and J usage is TRBJ2-3; 10 nucleotides agree with TRBD1. The V and J ends lost 4 bases and 3 bases, in that order; junction bases with no gene match: 11. This CDR3 region has 17 residues. Germline CDR1 is SGHRS and CDR2 is YFSETQ.

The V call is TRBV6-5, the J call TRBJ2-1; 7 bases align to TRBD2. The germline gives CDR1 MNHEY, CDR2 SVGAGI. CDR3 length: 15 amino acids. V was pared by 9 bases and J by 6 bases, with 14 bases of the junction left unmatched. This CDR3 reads CASRSLAGESNEQFF. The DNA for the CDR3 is TGTGCCAGTAGATCCTTAGCGGGTGAATCCAATGAGCAGTTCTTC.

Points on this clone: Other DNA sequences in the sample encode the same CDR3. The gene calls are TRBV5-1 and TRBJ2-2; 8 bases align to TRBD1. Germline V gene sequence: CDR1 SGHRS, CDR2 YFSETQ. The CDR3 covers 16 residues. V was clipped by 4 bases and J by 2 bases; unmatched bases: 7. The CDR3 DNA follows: TGCGCCAGCAGCACGGGGACAGGCGGAAACACCGGGGAGCTGTTTTTT. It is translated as CASSTGTGGNTGELFF.